This T cell receptor beta chain stems from a study of blood T cell repertoires in COVID-19. Study summary: Sites in the United States, Italy and Spain provided acute and convalescent COVID-19 samples. From T cells, B-cell-depleted T cells, or PBMCs came the material, which was cDNA or gDNA.

With 3 bases removed from V and 2 bases from J, the gap between germline ends came to 9 bases. The CDR3 spans 14 residues. CDR1 and CDR2 from the germline V gene are MGHRA and YSYEKL. This clone was detected once. Under the authors' procedure: The authors estimated nucleated cell counts from reference gene primer amplification. TCRdb keeps only in-frame clones here, not all; method: immunoSEQ multiplex PCR. V and J calls and clone size come straight from that table; D and trimming were deduced from the DNA. The top ten hold over 25% of the sample, which has around 25,000 clones, 65% to 90% seen once. The clonotype was recovered from a man between 65 and 79 years old with active COVID-19. Specimen: peripheral blood. The chain employs TRBV4-1 and TRBJ2-3, with D uncertain. The CDR3 region is CASSQEQHTDTQYF. In nucleotides, the CDR3 is TGCGCCAGCAGCCAGGAACAGCACACAGATACGCAGTATTTT.